This TCR beta chain was recovered during a study of T cells in Graves' hyperthyroidism and ophthalmopathy. RNA transcripts served as the template for amplifying TCR beta CDR3 regions. First-round RT-PCR targeting the TCR CDR3 was performed with the HTBI primer set. TCRdb re-called the multiplex PCR reads through MiXCR, storing one row per CDR3 protein. This table has some 350,000 distinct CDR3 sequences, more than 15% appearing once. Trimming stripped 7 bases from V and 1 base from J, with 13 bases between. Germline V gives CDR1 SQVTM, CDR2 ANQGSEA. This CDR3 contains 13 residues. This clonotype was observed a few times.

The receptor was derived from a woman aged 18-35 years with Graves' hyperthyroidism that later progressed to Graves' ophthalmopathy. Material for sequencing was blood. This chain joins TRBV29-1 and TRBJ2-5, with D perhaps matching TRBD1 (7 bases). CDR3: CSGGDRRQETQYF. CDR3 coding DNA: TGCAGCGGGGGGGACAGACGCCAAGAGACCCAGTACTTC.